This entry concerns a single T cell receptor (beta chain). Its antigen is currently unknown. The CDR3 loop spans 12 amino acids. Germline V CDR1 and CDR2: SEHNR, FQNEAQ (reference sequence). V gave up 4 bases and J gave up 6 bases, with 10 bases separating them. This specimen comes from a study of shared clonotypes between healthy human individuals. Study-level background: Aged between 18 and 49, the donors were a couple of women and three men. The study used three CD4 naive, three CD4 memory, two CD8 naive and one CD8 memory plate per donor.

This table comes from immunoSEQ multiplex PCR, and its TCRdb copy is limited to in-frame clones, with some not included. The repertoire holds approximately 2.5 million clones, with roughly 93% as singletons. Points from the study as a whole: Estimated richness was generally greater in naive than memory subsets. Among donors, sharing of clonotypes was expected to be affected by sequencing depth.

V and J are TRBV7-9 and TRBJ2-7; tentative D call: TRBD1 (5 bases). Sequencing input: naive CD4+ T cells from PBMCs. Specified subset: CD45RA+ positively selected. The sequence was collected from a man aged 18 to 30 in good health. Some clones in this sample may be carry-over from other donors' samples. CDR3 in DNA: TGTGCCAGCAGCTCGGCAGGGATCGAGCAGTACTTC. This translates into CASSSAGIEQYF.